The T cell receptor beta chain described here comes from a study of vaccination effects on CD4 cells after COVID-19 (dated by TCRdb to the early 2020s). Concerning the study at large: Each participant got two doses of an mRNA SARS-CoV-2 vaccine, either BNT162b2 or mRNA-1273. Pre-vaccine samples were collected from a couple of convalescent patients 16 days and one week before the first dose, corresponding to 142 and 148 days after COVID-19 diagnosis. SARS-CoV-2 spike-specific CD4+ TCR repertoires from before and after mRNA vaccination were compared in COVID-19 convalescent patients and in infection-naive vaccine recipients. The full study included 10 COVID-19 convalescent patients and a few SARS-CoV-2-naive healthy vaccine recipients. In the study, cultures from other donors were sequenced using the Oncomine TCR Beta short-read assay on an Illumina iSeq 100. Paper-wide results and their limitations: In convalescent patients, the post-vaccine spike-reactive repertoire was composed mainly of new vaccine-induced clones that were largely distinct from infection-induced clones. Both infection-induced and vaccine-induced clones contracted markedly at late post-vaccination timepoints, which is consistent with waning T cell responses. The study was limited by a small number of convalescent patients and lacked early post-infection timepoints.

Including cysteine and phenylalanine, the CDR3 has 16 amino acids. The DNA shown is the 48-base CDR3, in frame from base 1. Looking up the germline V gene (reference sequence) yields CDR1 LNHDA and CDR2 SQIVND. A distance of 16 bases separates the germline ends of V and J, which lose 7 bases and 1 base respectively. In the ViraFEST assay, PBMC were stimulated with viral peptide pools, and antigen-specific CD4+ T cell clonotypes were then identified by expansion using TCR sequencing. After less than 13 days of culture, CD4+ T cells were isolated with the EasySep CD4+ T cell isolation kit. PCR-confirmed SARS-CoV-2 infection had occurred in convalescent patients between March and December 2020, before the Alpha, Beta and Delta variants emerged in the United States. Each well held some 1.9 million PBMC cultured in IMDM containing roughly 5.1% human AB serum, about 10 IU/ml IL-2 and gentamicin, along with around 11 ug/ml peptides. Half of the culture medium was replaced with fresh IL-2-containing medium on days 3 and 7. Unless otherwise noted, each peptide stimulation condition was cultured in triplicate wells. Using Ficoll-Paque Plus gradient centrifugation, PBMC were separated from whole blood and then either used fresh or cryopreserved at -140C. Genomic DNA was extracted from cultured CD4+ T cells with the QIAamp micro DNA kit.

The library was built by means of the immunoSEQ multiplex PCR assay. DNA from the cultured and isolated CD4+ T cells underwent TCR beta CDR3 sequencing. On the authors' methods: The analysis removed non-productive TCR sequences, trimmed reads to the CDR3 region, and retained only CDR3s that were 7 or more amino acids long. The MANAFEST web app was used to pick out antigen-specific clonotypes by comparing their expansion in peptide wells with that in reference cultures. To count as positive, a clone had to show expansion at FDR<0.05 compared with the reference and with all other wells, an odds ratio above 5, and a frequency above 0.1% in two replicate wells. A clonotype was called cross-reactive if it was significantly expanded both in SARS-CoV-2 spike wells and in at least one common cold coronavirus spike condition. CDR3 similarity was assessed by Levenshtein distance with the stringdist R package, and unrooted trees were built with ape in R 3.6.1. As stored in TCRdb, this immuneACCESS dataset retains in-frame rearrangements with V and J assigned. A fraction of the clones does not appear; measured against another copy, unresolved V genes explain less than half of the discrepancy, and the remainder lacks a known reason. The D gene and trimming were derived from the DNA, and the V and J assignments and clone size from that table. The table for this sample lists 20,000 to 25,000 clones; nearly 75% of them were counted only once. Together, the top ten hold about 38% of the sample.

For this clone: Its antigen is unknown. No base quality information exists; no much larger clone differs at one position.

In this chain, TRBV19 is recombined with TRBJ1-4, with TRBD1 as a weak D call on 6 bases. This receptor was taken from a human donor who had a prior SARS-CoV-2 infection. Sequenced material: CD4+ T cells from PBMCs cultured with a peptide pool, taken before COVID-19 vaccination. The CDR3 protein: CASTIGGGRTNEKLFF. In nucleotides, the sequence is TGTGCCAGTACCATCGGGGGGGGCCGAACTAATGAAAAACTGTTTTTT.